These 31 T cell receptor beta chains were all obtained from the same sample, sequenced in a study of early T cells in non-severe SARS-CoV-2 infection. TCRdb reprocessed the 5' RACE reads via MiXCR and lists one record per CDR3 protein. The repertoire has tens of thousands of distinct CDR3 sequences, 5.5% to 6% of them found once; the top ten carry 5% to 6.5%. Sequenced sample: whole blood. Every receptor here comes from an adult who was a healthcare worker with PCR-confirmed SARS-CoV-2 infection or an uninfected control (not recorded which).

This clonotype was found many times. The rearrangement uses TRBV7-8 and TRBJ2-7; 9 bases agree with TRBD2. V was clipped by 1 base and J by 3 bases; unmatched bases: 1. The V gene's germline CDR1 is SGHVS and CDR2 FQNEAQ. This CDR3 is 14 amino acids long. The CDR3 loop reads CASSLGLAVYEQYF. CDR3 bases: TGTGCCAGCAGCTTAGGACTAGCGGTCTACGAGCAGTACTTC. The whole variable domain, filled in from reference TRBV7-8 and TRBJ2-7, reads GAGVSQSPRYKVAKRGQDVALRCDPISGHVSLFWYQQALGQGPEFLTYFQNEAQLDKSGLPSDRFFAERPEGSVSTLKIQRTQQEDSAVYLCASSLGLAVYEQYFGPGTRLTVT.

In this sample, this clonotype turned up many times. This chain connects TRBV12-3 or TRBV12-4 to TRBJ2-7; D possibly corresponds to TRBD2 (6 bases). This CDR3 has 14 amino acids. Trimming cost V 9 bases and J 2 bases, with 17 bases left between them. The CDR3 sequence: CASRSEGLPYEQYF. DNA of the CDR3: TGTGCCAGTCGGTCGGAGGGGCTTCCCTACGAGCAGTACTTC.

This clonotype was detected a few times. V is TRBV6-6 and J is TRBJ1-6; the match to TRBD1 covers 7 bases. CDR3 length: 15 amino acids. The germline CDR1 and CDR2 sequences are MNHNY and SVGAGI (reference sequence). V was clipped by 8 bases and J by 0 bases; unmatched bases: 4. CDR3 sequence (DNA): TGTGCCAGCCGACAGGGTAGCTCCTATAATTCACCCCTCCACTTT. Amino acids: CASRQGSSYNSPLHF.

This chain joins TRBV3-1 and TRBJ2-1; 10 bases match TRBD2. Germline V gives CDR1 LGHDT, CDR2 YNNKEL (reference sequence). The CDR3 contains 17 residues. V shed 0 bases, J shed 7 bases, and the junction held 9 bases outside the gene matches. In DNA, the CDR3 is TGTGCCAGCAGCCAAGACTATCCCGGGACTAGCGTAAATGAGCAGTTCTTC. Encoded protein: CASSQDYPGTSVNEQFF.

This clonotype has ten or more counts. The rearrangement joins TRBV29-1 to TRBJ2-7; 8 bases map to TRBD1. V trimming: 6 bases; J trimming: 5 bases; junction bases outside the gene matches: 3. The germline V gene encodes CDR1 SQVTM and CDR2 ANQGSEA. This CDR3 is built from 11 residues. Here the CDR3 DNA reads TGCAGCGTCGGACAGGGAAACGAGCAGTACTTC. Translated, it gives CSVGQGNEQYF.

The sample holds many counts of this clonotype. The rearrangement uses TRBV5-1 and TRBJ2-3, with 7 bases aligning to TRBD2. The CDR3 contains 12 residues. Germline V gene data show CDR1 as SGHRS and CDR2 as YFSETQ. The trim removed 4 bases at V and 6 bases at J, leaving 2 bases unmatched. In DNA, the CDR3 is TGCGCCAGCAGCCCGACTAGCGATACGCAGTATTTT. It translates to CASSPTSDTQYF. Using reference TRBV5-1 and TRBJ2-3 for the parts outside the CDR3, the full variable domain is KAGVTQTPRYLIKTRGQQVTLSCSPISGHRSVSWYQQTPGQGLQFLFEYFSETQRNKGNFPGRFSGRQFSNSRSEMNVSTLELGDSALYLCASSPTSDTQYFGPGTRLTVL.

This clonotype has at least ten counts. The chain employs TRBV12-3 or TRBV12-4 and TRBJ2-7; D possibly uses TRBD1 or TRBD2 (5 bases each). This CDR3 comprises 13 residues. V was shortened by 2 bases and J by 5 bases, with 10 bases between the two germline ends. The DNA of the CDR3 is TGTGCCAGCAGTTTAAGAGGGACCCACGAGCAGTACTTC. This sequence encodes CASSLRGTHEQYF.

This clonotype was counted many times. The chain employs TRBV6-1 and TRBJ1-1; no definite D call. V lost 7 bases and J 0 bases, leaving 12 bases between the germline ends. Germline assignment: CDR1 MNHNS and CDR2 SASEGT. This CDR3 contains 14 residues. This CDR3 is CASITATMNTEAFF. CDR3 DNA: TGTGCCAGCATTACTGCAACTATGAACACTGAAGCTTTCTTT.

This clonotype was observed at least ten times. This chain uses TRBV4-2 with TRBJ2-3, with 9 bases lining up with TRBD2. This CDR3 has 16 amino acids. Germline-derived CDR1 and CDR2 are LGHNA and YNFKEQ. The J segment lost 4 bases and the V segment lost 0 bases, leaving 5 bases of the junction unmatched. The CDR3 sequence: CASSQDGRGGPDTQYF. DNA for the CDR3: TGTGCCAGCAGCCAAGATGGGCGGGGGGGTCCAGATACGCAGTATTTT.

This clonotype occurred many times. The limits of the CDR3 on the DNA are not certain, so only TCRdb's listed CDR3 is given. This chain connects TRBV7-5 to TRBJ1-6; the DNA was not compared with TRBD1, the D call given in the table. TRBV7-5 is a documented pseudogene. The CDR3 totals 20 residues, both ends included. This CDR3 is CISVPEAWDSQSSYNSPLHF.

This clonotype was seen at least ten times. The J gene is TRBJ1-2, the V gene TRBV2; D remains ambiguous. The CDR3 length is 14 residues. The V gene lost 7 bases and the J gene lost 2 bases, with 14 bases spanning the gap. The germline V gene encodes CDR1 SNHLY and CDR2 FYNNEI. The CDR3 bases are TGTGCCAGCATGAAGGAGTTTCTAAACTATGGCTACACCTTC. Encoded protein: CASMKEFLNYGYTF.

With respect to this clonotype: A single base separates this from a much larger clone, so it may be a read error. The V call is TRBV4-1, the J call TRBJ2-5; D is tentatively TRBD1 or TRBD2 (5 bases each). This CDR3 spans 16 amino acids. Germline V gene sequence: CDR1 MGHRA, CDR2 YSYEKL. Trimming cost V 3 bases and J 4 bases, with 18 bases left between them. CDR3 residues: CASSQSEGRDRETQYF. The CDR3 DNA reads as TGCGCCAGCAGCCAGTCAGAGGGACGCGACAGAGAGACCCAGTACTTC.

This clonotype has at least ten counts. This chain uses TRBV12-3 or TRBV12-4 with TRBJ2-7; possible D gene TRBD2, 5 bases. V lost 6 bases to trimming and J lost 6 bases, with 18 bases between them. The CDR3 contains 14 residues. CDR3 bases: TGTGCCAGCAGCCTCACTAGGGTTTACGGCGAGCAGTACTTC. Its protein is CASSLTRVYGEQYF.

This clonotype was detected ten times or more. V gene TRBV5-1 combines with J gene TRBJ1-1; maybe TRBD1 (5 bases). Germline V gene data show CDR1 as SGHRS and CDR2 as YFSETQ. Deletions cut 5 bases from V and 4 bases from J, with 18 bases between. The CDR3 extends over 15 amino acids. For the CDR3, the DNA is TGCGCCAGCAGTACCGTTTTAGGGGAGGGCACTGAAGCTTTCTTT. The encoded protein is CASSTVLGEGTEAFF.

As for this clonotype: A much more abundant neighbour one base away suggests this may be a read error. The chain links TRBV7-9 to TRBJ2-7; 7 nucleotides line up with TRBD2. The CDR3 is 13 amino acids. V lost 5 bases to trimming and J lost 7 bases; unmatched junction nucleotides: 8. Germline V gene data show CDR1 as SEHNR and CDR2 as FQNEAQ (reference sequence). The CDR3 nucleotides read TGTGCCAGCAGCCCATTGGTAGCGGGTGAGCAGTACTTC. This translates into CASSPLVAGEQYF.

This sequence joins TRBV7-9 and TRBJ2-7, with 7 bases lining up with TRBD2. From germline, CDR1 is SEHNR and CDR2 FQNEAQ (reference sequence). The V gene end was trimmed by 1 base and the J gene end by 4 bases; junction bases not matched to a gene: 7. There are 15 residues in the CDR3. This CDR3 is CASSLGRDYVYEQYF. The CDR3 region has the DNA TGTGCCAGCAGCTTAGGGAGGGACTACGTTTACGAGCAGTACTTC.

This clonotype was detected a few times. This chain joins TRBV5-6 and TRBJ2-3, with 10 bases aligning to TRBD2. The V and J ends lost 3 bases and 0 bases, in that order; junction bases with no gene match: 4. This CDR3 region has 16 residues. CDR1 is SGHDT and CDR2 is YYEEEE in the germline V gene. The CDR3 bases are TGTGCCAGCAGCTCCCCAGCGGGGGGGAGCACAGATACGCAGTATTTT. Translated, it gives CASSSPAGGSTDTQYF.

Notes on this clonotype: This clone may be a read error of a much larger clone one base away. The rearrangement links TRBV5-1 to TRBJ2-7; D possibly corresponds to TRBD1 (6 bases). The germline CDR1 and CDR2 sequences are SGHRS and YFSETQ. With 1 base removed from V and 5 bases from J, the gap between germline ends came to 16 bases. This CDR3 is built from 15 residues. The chain's CDR3 is CASSLRRQGHNEQYF. The CDR3, as DNA: TGCGCCAGCAGCTTGCGACGGCAGGGGCACAACGAGCAGTACTTC.

In its sample, this clonotype was seen many times. The chain recombines TRBV4-1 with TRBJ2-3; TRBD1 matches 8 bases. Germline assignment: CDR1 MGHRA and CDR2 YSYEKL. The junction had 13 bases not matched to a gene; V was cut back by 3 bases and J by 5 bases. This CDR3 has 17 amino acids. The CDR3 protein is CASSHPGTGQKGDTQYF. Written as DNA, the CDR3 is TGCGCCAGCAGCCACCCCGGGACAGGCCAAAAGGGAGATACGCAGTATTTT.

This clonotype was seen repeatedly, ten times or more. This chain uses TRBV6-1 with TRBJ1-1; D unresolved. V lost 0 bases, J lost 5 bases, and 16 bases lay in between. Germline V gene lookup returns CDR1 MNHNS and CDR2 SASEGT. The CDR3 consists of 16 residues. The CDR3, as DNA: TGTGCCAGCAGTGAAGCAATGGGTGCTTGGAGGACTGAAGCTTTCTTT. This codes for CASSEAMGAWRTEAFF.

This clonotype was seen ten or more times. This rearrangement joins TRBV29-1 to TRBJ2-3; D possibly corresponds to TRBD2 (6 bases). The ends were cut back, 1 base at V and 0 bases at J, with 11 bases in the middle. The CDR3 consists of 15 residues. Germline V lookup: CDR1 SQVTM, CDR2 ANQGSEA. CDR3 protein: CSVEGGRTSTDTQYF. The CDR3 bases are TGCAGCGTTGAAGGTGGGAGGACCAGCACAGATACGCAGTATTTT.

This clonotype was picked up many times. The J gene is TRBJ2-7, the V gene TRBV7-6; 8 bases align to TRBD2. Germline V lookup: CDR1 SGHVS, CDR2 FNYEAQ. The trim removed 1 base at V and 2 bases at J, leaving 4 bases unmatched. This CDR3 has 15 amino acids. The CDR3 nucleotides read TGTGCCAGCAGCTTAGAAATAGCGGGGACCTACGAGCAGTACTTC. Its protein is CASSLEIAGTYEQYF.

This clonotype was detected ten times or more. An end of the junction differs from the germline gene, which may be a read error. V is TRBV7-7 and J is TRBJ2-3; no clear D gene. Germline CDR1 and CDR2: SSHAT and FNYEAQ (reference sequence). The CDR3 loop spans 14 amino acids. Here the CDR3 DNA reads TGTGCTAGCAGCTTAAGAGGCAGCACAGATACGCAGTATTTT. It yields the protein CASSLRGSTDTQYF.

This clonotype came up many times. The chain is built from TRBV6-5 and TRBJ2-1, with D perhaps TRBD1 (5 bases). Trimming left V 4 bases short and J 2 bases short, with 6 bases between. Germline CDR1 reads MNHEY; CDR2 reads SVGAGI. This CDR3 region has 13 residues. CDR3 amino acids: CASSSRAYNEQFF. CDR3 bases: TGTGCCAGCAGTTCCAGGGCCTACAATGAGCAGTTCTTC.

This clonotype has ten or more counts. The chain employs TRBV7-6 and TRBJ1-1, with a weak D call TRBD1 (5 bases). The CDR3 sequence is 13 residues long. The V and J ends lost 4 bases and 0 bases respectively, with 6 bases between them. CDR1 and CDR2 from the germline V gene are SGHVS and FNYEAQ. The CDR3 protein is CASSSGMNTEAFF. In DNA form, the CDR3 reads TGTGCCAGCAGCTCAGGGATGAACACTGAAGCTTTCTTT. The variable domain in full, completed from reference TRBV7-6 and TRBJ1-1, reads GAGVSQSPRYKVTKRGQDVALRCDPISGHVSLYWYRQALGQGPEFLTYFNYEAQQDKSGLPNDRFSAERPEGSISTLTIQRTEQRDSAMYRCASSSGMNTEAFFGQGTRLTVV.

This clonotype was counted only a few times. The chain has TRBV27 and TRBJ1-4; 7 bases fit TRBD1. V trimming: 6 bases; J trimming: 3 bases; junction bases outside the gene matches: 10. Per the germline V gene, CDR1 is MNHEY and CDR2 is SMNVEV (reference sequence). The CDR3 has 16 amino acids. In DNA, the CDR3 is TGTGCCAGCAGCCCCGACAGGGCTCCAGCTAATGAAAAACTGTTTTTT. This gives the protein CASSPDRAPANEKLFF.

This clonotype was counted many times. This chain links TRBV10-3 with TRBJ2-1, with no clear D. The CDR3 covers 12 residues. The V gene lost 0 bases and the J gene lost 10 bases, with 7 bases spanning the gap. Germline CDR1 reads ENHRY; CDR2 reads SYGVKD. The CDR3 region has the DNA TGTGCCATCAGTGAGTCGCCCCGCGAGCAGTTCTTC. Its protein product is CAISESPREQFF.

This sequence joins TRBV20-1 and TRBJ2-3; D remains unclear. With 3 bases removed from V and 0 bases from J, the gap between germline ends came to 7 bases. Germline loops: CDR1 DFQATT, CDR2 SNEGSKA (reference sequence). The CDR3 is made up of 13 amino acids. The chain's CDR3 is CSARLRSTDTQYF. The CDR3 bases are TGCAGTGCTAGGTTACGAAGCACAGATACGCAGTATTTT.

The sample holds many counts of this clonotype. The V and J genes are TRBV24-1 and TRBJ1-2; D may be TRBD1 (5 bases). Trimming cost V 3 bases and J 6 bases, with 13 bases left between them. Germline V gene sequence: CDR1 KGHDR, CDR2 SFDVKD. This CDR3 has 14 amino acids. The CDR3, as DNA: TGTGCCACCAGTGATCCCGGAGACAGACATGGCTACACCTTC. Protein product: CATSDPGDRHGYTF.

The sample holds many counts of this clonotype. The gene calls are TRBV11-3 and TRBJ2-1; 13 bases are a match to TRBD2. Germline CDR1 reads SGHNT; CDR2 reads YENEEA. Trimming removed 0 bases from V and 7 bases from J; junction bases left unmatched: 3. The CDR3 contains 16 residues. DNA for the CDR3: TGTGCCAGCAGCTTAGAACTAGCGGGGGGGTTAAATGAGCAGTTCTTC. Encoded protein: CASSLELAGGLNEQFF.

This clonotype was observed many times. V is TRBV7-9 and J is TRBJ2-5; 8 positions agree with TRBD1. V shed 4 bases, J shed 4 bases, and the junction held 11 bases outside the gene matches. Looked up from germline, CDR1 is SEHNR and CDR2 is FQNEAQ (reference sequence). The CDR3 totals 16 residues. CDR3 protein: CASSSRGTGGRETQYF. The DNA for the CDR3 is TGTGCCAGCAGCTCGCGCGGGACAGGTGGTAGAGAGACCCAGTACTTC.